This passage covers 20 T cell receptor beta chains from one sample sequenced in a study of shared clonotypes between healthy human individuals. The table came from immunoSEQ multiplex PCR; TCRdb's copy has only in-frame clones and leaves some out. The sample gives around 320,000 clones, roughly 84% of which show up once; around 15% is in the top ten. The source material was memory CD8+ T cells sorted from blood. The sample's subset: CD45RO+ cells pooled with CCR7-negative TemRA cells. Receptor source: a man younger than 30 in good health.

The chain links TRBV7-3 to TRBJ2-7; TRBD1 aligns across 7 bases. CDR3 size: 13 residues. The ends lost 5 bases at V and 5 bases at J; junction bases unmatched: 6. In germline, CDR1 is SGHTA, CDR2 FQGTGA. DNA for the CDR3: TGTGCCAGCAGCGAGACAGGGTCCGACGAGCAGTACTTC. Translation: CASSETGSDEQYF. The full variable domain, with the rest looked up from reference TRBV7-3 and TRBJ2-7, is GAGVSQTPSNKVTEKGKYVELRCDPISGHTALYWYRQSLGQGPEFLIYFQGTGAADDSGLPNDRFFAVRPEGSVSTLKIQRTERGDSAVYLCASSETGSDEQYFGPGTRLTVT.

The chain recombines TRBV7-9 with TRBJ2-7; 10 bases agree with TRBD2. CDR3 size: 15 residues. The trim removed 3 bases at V and 3 bases at J, leaving 5 bases unmatched. CDR1 SEHNR and CDR2 FQNEAQ come from the germline V gene (reference sequence). The CDR3 protein is CASSFQREGGYEQYF. CDR3 in DNA: TGTGCCAGCAGCTTCCAGCGGGAGGGCGGCTACGAGCAGTACTTC.

This clone occurred once. The chain is built from TRBV4-3 and TRBJ2-3; 15 positions agree with TRBD2. V trimming: 1 base; J trimming: 1 base; junction bases outside the gene matches: 6. Germline V gene lookup returns CDR1 LGHNA and CDR2 YSLEER. The CDR3 runs 19 residues. The CDR3 nucleotides read TGCGCCAGCAGCCAAGGGACTAGCGGGAGGGTAGGAGGCACAGATACGCAGTATTTT. This translates into CASSQGTSGRVGGTDTQYF.

The chain recombines TRBV7-8 with TRBJ1-3; 7 bases match TRBD1. Losses at the gene ends were 1 base for V and 0 bases for J; bases not matched to a gene: 6. The CDR3 contains 17 residues. Germline values: CDR1 SGHVS, CDR2 FQNEAQ. CDR3 sequence reads: CASSLDNRGYSGNTIYF. In DNA, the CDR3 is TGTGCCAGCAGCTTAGATAACAGGGGCTACTCTGGAAACACCATATATTTT.

This chain connects TRBV7-9 to TRBJ2-5; 7 positions match TRBD1. Germline-derived CDR1 and CDR2 are SEHNR and FQNEAQ (reference sequence). V gave up 2 bases and J gave up 4 bases; unmatched junction bases: 10. This CDR3 spans 16 amino acids. CDR3 DNA sequence: TGTGCCAGCAGCTTAAACCTAAGGACAGGACGAGAGACCCAGTACTTC. It translates to CASSLNLRTGRETQYF.

This rearrangement joins TRBV9 to TRBJ1-5, with a weak D call TRBD1 (6 bases). Germline lookup yields CDR1 SGDLS and CDR2 YYNGEE. The length of the CDR3 is 13 residues. Trimming cost V 4 bases and J 6 bases, with 11 bases left between them. The CDR3 loop is CASSPQGGQPQHF. CDR3 bases: TGTGCCAGCAGCCCCCAAGGGGGTCAGCCCCAGCATTTT.

The V call is TRBV4-1, the J call TRBJ2-7, with 8 bases identical to TRBD2. The CDR3 spans 18 residues. V shed 4 bases, J shed 0 bases, and the junction held 14 bases outside the gene matches. The germline V gene encodes CDR1 MGHRA and CDR2 YSYEKL. As DNA, the CDR3 is TGCGCCAGCAGCCCAAGTCGGGCGGGGGGACCTTACTCCTACGAGCAGTACTTC. Translation: CASSPSRAGGPYSYEQYF.

V usage is TRBV7-8 and J usage is TRBJ2-7, with TRBD1 identical over 9 bases. The J segment lost 5 bases and the V segment lost 5 bases, leaving 10 bases of the junction unmatched. Germline V gene data show CDR1 as SGHVS and CDR2 as FQNEAQ. CDR3 length: 15 residues. CDR3 nucleotides: TGTGCCAGCAGCCATTACCGGACAGGGGAAAACGAGCAGTACTTC. It codes for CASSHYRTGENEQYF.

A word on this clone: Other DNA sequences from this sample encode an identical CDR3 as well. V usage is TRBV4-1 and J usage is TRBJ2-7; TRBD2 matches at 11 bases. The V segment lost 1 base and the J segment 4 bases; nucleotides outside the gene matches: 3. This CDR3 is 15 amino acids long. Germline assignment: CDR1 MGHRA and CDR2 YSYEKL. The CDR3 loop reads CASSQVLAGAYEQYF. Here the CDR3 DNA reads TGCGCCAGCAGCCAAGTACTAGCGGGAGCTTACGAGCAGTACTTC.

V and J are TRBV11-2 and TRBJ1-2; TRBD1 aligns across 9 bases. The CDR3 is 14 residues long. J gave up 5 bases and V 5 bases, and 6 bases lay outside the gene matches. The germline V gene has CDR1 SGHAT and CDR2 FQNNGV. CDR3 region: CASSIPGTGYGYTF. CDR3 bases: TGTGCCAGCAGCATTCCCGGGACAGGGTATGGCTACACCTTC.

The chain recombines TRBV13 with TRBJ1-2, with 7 positions matching TRBD1. The CDR3 length is 13 residues. With 4 bases clipped from V and 4 bases from J, the junction kept 3 bases outside the gene matches. The germline V gene encodes CDR1 PRHDT and CDR2 FYEKMQ (reference sequence). CDR3: CASSSGQIYGYTF. CDR3 sequence (DNA): TGTGCCAGCAGCTCGGGACAGATCTATGGCTACACCTTC.

The V and J genes are TRBV9 and TRBJ1-5, with TRBD1 matching 7 bases. The CDR3 is made up of 15 amino acids. Germline V gene sequence: CDR1 SGDLS, CDR2 YYNGEE. Trimming took 2 bases from V and 5 from J; bases not matched to a gene: 7. In DNA, the CDR3 is TGTGCCAGCAGCGTTCTTGGGACAGTTGATCAGCCCCAGCATTTT. Its protein is CASSVLGTVDQPQHF.

The chain combines TRBV28 with TRBJ2-7; possible D gene TRBD1, 7 bases. V lost 2 bases to trimming and J lost 5 bases, with 19 bases between them. The CDR3 has 16 residues. The germline V gene has CDR1 MDHEN and CDR2 SYDVKM. The CDR3 DNA sequence: TGTGCCAGCAGTTTAATCTTCAGGGGGGTGAGCGACGAGCAGTACTTC. This sequence encodes CASSLIFRGVSDEQYF.

V usage is TRBV10-3 and J usage is TRBJ1-2, with D perhaps matching TRBD1 (6 bases). The CDR3 extends over 14 amino acids. With 3 bases removed from V and 8 bases from J, the gap between germline ends came to 16 bases. Per the germline V gene, CDR1 is ENHRY and CDR2 is SYGVKD. The CDR3 sequence: CAISDYRAGDGYTF. The DNA for the CDR3 is TGTGCCATCAGTGATTACAGGGCAGGGGACGGCTACACCTTC.

This chain uses TRBV5-1 with TRBJ2-5; D unresolved. V lost 2 bases to trimming and J lost 0 bases, with 11 bases between them. This CDR3 comprises 15 residues. CDR1 is SGHRS and CDR2 is YFSETQ in the germline V gene. In nucleotides, the CDR3 is TGCGCCAGCAGCTTTTACCCAAGTTACCAAGAGACCCAGTACTTC. Translated: CASSFYPSYQETQYF.

The rearrangement uses TRBV27 and TRBJ2-7; possibly TRBD1 or TRBD2 for D (7 bases each). Trimming took 6 bases from V and 3 from J, leaving 21 bases between them. Germline V CDR1 and CDR2: MNHEY, SMNVEV (reference sequence). CDR3 length: 16 amino acids. DNA for the CDR3: TGTGCCAGCAGCCCCCTTGGGGAGGGGGCCATCTACGAGCAGTACTTC. Protein sequence: CASSPLGEGAIYEQYF.

This clone has ten or more counts. V usage is TRBV2 and J usage is TRBJ1-1; D uncertain. This CDR3 region has 15 residues. V dropped 0 bases and J dropped 0 bases, with 8 bases sitting between them. CDR1 and CDR2 from the germline V gene are SNHLY and FYNNEI. The CDR3 nucleotides read TGTGCCAGCAGTGAAGCTGGGCTGCTGAACACTGAAGCTTTCTTT. Translated, it gives CASSEAGLLNTEAFF.

V is TRBV7-9 and J is TRBJ2-7, with TRBD1 as a possible D gene (5 bases). This CDR3 contains 16 residues. Between the trimmed V and J ends, which lost 2 bases and 1 base, there was a span of 15 bases. Germline CDR1 and CDR2: SEHNR and FQNEAQ (reference sequence). The CDR3 nucleotides read TGTGCCAGCAGCTTAAACATGGGGCAGGCATCCTACGAGCAGTACTTC. Its protein product is CASSLNMGQASYEQYF.

The V gene is TRBV29-1, the J gene TRBJ1-1, with TRBD1 matching 8 bases. The CDR3 totals 13 residues. CDR1 and CDR2 from the germline V gene are SQVTM and ANQGSEA. V was clipped by 6 bases and J by 6 bases; unmatched bases: 9. The CDR3 DNA reads TGCAGCGTCTCTACCGGACAGGGAGCTGAAGCTTTCTTT. It specifies CSVSTGQGAEAFF.

The chain is built from TRBV6-1 and TRBJ2-7, with TRBD1 as a possible D gene (5 bases). The CDR3 loop spans 14 amino acids. Germline V gene data show CDR1 as MNHNS and CDR2 as SASEGT. V lost 8 bases and J lost 5, with 19 bases in between. The CDR3 DNA follows: TGTGCCAGCGGGGCAGCGAATATTGTTGACGAGCAGTACTTC. Translated, it gives CASGAANIVDEQYF.